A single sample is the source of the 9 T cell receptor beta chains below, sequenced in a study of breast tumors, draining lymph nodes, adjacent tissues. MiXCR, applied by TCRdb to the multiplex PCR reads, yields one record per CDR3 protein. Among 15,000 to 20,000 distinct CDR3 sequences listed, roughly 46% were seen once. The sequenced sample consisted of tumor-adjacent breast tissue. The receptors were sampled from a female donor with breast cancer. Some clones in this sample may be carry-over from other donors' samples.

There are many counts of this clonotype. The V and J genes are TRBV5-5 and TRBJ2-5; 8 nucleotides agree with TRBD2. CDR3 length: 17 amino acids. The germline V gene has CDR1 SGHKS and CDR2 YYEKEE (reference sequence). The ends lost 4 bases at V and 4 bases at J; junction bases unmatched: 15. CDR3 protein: CASSPGTTGGARETQYF. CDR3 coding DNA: TGTGCCAGCAGCCCGGGGACTACCGGGGGGGCGCGAGAGACCCAGTACTTC.

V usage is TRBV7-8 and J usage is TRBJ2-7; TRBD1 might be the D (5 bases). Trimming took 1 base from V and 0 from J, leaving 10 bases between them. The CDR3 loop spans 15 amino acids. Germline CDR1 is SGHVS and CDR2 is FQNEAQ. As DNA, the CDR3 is TGTGCCAGCAGCTTAGTGCAGGGCCCCTCCTACGAGCAGTACTTC. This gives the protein CASSLVQGPSYEQYF.

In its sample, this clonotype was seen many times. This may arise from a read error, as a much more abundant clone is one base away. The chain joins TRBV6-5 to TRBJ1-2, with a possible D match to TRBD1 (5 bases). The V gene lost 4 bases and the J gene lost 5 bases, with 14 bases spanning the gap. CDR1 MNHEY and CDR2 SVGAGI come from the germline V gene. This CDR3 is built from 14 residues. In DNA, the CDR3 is TGTGCCAGCAGTTCCTCCGGGGGGAGGTATGGCTACACCTTC. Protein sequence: CASSSSGGRYGYTF.

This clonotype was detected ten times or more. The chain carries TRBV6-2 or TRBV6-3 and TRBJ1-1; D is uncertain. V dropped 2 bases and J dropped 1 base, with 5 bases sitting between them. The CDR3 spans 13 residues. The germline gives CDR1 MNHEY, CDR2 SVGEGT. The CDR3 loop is CASSYTENTEAFF. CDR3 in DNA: TGTGCCAGCAGTTACACCGAGAACACTGAAGCTTTCTTT.

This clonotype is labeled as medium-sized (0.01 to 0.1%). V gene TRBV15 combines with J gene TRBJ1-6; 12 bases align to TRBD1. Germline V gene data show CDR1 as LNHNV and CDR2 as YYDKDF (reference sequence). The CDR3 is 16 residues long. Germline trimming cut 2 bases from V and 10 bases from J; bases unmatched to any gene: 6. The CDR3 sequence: CATSRSGDRGQSPLHF. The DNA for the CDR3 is TGTGCCACCAGCAGATCGGGGGACAGGGGGCAATCACCCCTCCACTTT.

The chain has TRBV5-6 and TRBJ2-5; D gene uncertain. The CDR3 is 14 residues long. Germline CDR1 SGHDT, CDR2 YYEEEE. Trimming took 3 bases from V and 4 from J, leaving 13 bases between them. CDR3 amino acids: CASSSLATGETQYF. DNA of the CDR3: TGTGCCAGCAGCTCGTTGGCCACCGGAGAGACCCAGTACTTC.

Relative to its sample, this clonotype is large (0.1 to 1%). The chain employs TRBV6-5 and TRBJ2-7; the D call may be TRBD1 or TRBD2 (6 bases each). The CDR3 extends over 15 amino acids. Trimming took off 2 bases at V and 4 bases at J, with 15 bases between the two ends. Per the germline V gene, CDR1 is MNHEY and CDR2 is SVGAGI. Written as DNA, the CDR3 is TGTGCCAGCAGTTACCAAGGGGGGCGCGCGTACGAGCAGTACTTC. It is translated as CASSYQGGRAYEQYF.

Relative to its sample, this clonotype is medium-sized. This CDR3 reads CASSSAWRDYTF. CDR3 nucleotide sequence: TGTGCCAGCAGCTCAGCCTGGAGGGACTACACCTTC. The chain is built from TRBV5-6 and TRBJ1-2; D remains unclear. The CDR3 has 12 residues. Germline-derived CDR1 and CDR2 are SGHDT and YYEEEE. V lost 3 bases and J lost 10, with 13 bases in between.

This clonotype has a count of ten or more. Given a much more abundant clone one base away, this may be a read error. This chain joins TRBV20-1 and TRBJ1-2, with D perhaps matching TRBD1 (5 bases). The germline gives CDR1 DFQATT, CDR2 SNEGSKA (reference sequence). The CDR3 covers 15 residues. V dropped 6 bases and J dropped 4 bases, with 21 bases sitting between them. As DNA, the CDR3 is TGCAGTGCGTTCCCGGCCGGGGGGAGAACCTATGGCTACACCTTC. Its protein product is CSAFPAGGRTYGYTF.